This T cell receptor beta chain was retrieved from a study of blood T cell repertoires in COVID-19. Overall study context: In each case, the material was cDNA or gDNA derived from T cells, B-cell-depleted T cells, or PBMCs.

Those enrolled, adults aged roughly 18 to 89 years, came from about two dozen US areas. Participants reported their clinical history, and cohort assignment relied on those reports. Only in-frame clones appear in the TCRdb table, and some are missing; sequencing was by immunoSEQ multiplex PCR. The sample consists of 150,000 to 200,000 clones, 82% of them appearing once. The CDR3 length is 15 residues. Germline assignment: CDR1 LNHDA and CDR2 SQIVND (reference sequence). V was clipped by 8 bases and J by 0 bases, with 14 bases between them. The V gene is TRBV19, the J gene TRBJ2-1; no clear D gene. The origin of this receptor is a woman aged 55-69 years with acute COVID-19. Sequences were obtained from PBMCs or T cells enriched from blood (not recorded which). The CDR3 protein is CASGLWSSSYNEQFF. The CDR3 DNA is TGTGCCAGTGGCTTGTGGTCTAGCTCCTACAATGAGCAGTTCTTC.